These 14 T cell receptor beta chains came from one sample sequenced in a study of blood T cells in healthy people across ages. Next came a second PCR, run for about 7 to 12 cycles, which used a sample-barcoded 5' primer along with a J-beta primer mix. A single record per CDR3 protein comes from TCRdb applying MiXCR to the 5' RACE reads. The sample holds just under 900,000 distinct CDR3 sequences, around 28% seen once. The sequenced sample consisted of blood. These receptors all come from a woman older than 75 in good health.

This clonotype has ten or more counts. The genes are TRBV7-2 and TRBJ2-7; 8 bases match TRBD2. The V and J ends lost 3 bases and 5 bases, in that order; junction bases with no gene match: 6. Germline CDR1 reads SGHTA; CDR2 reads FQGNSA. The CDR3 sequence is 14 residues long. This CDR3 is CASSFQRGRDEQYF. CDR3 bases: TGTGCCAGCAGCTTCCAGCGGGGGCGCGACGAGCAGTACTTC.

The CDR3 nucleotides read TGTGCCTGGAGTGCCTCGGACTGGGCCGCTTTCTTT. Residues: CAWSASDWAAFF. The V gene is TRBV30, the J gene TRBJ1-1; D not certain. Trimming pared 1 base from V and 11 bases from J, leaving 14 bases between. The CDR3 has 12 amino acids. Germline V gives CDR1 GTSNPN, CDR2 SVGIG (reference sequence).

There are many counts of this clonotype. J is TRBJ2-7 and V is TRBV9; unclear D gene. V was pared by 0 bases and J by 3 bases, with 13 bases between. From germline, CDR1 is SGDLS and CDR2 YYNGEE. This CDR3 contains 15 residues. The CDR3 protein is CASSVDYPPYYEQYF. Here the CDR3 DNA reads TGTGCCAGCAGCGTAGATTACCCACCCTACTACGAGCAGTACTTC.

The V gene is TRBV29-1, the J gene TRBJ1-4, with D tentatively TRBD1 (6 bases). This CDR3 comprises 12 residues. The V end lost 3 bases, the J end lost 6 bases, and 8 bases lay between the germline ends. The V gene's germline CDR1 is SQVTM and CDR2 ANQGSEA. The DNA of the CDR3 is TGCAGCGTTGAGGCAGGGGATGAAAAACTGTTTTTT. This gives the protein CSVEAGDEKLFF.

J is TRBJ1-2 and V is TRBV7-2; no reliable D call. CDR1 is SGHTA, CDR2 FQGNSA, per germline. The CDR3 runs 13 residues. Trimming cost V 2 bases and J 4 bases, with 8 bases left between them. The CDR3 spells CASSLKTSYGYTF. In DNA form, the CDR3 reads TGTGCCAGCAGCTTAAAGACTTCCTATGGCTACACCTTC.

Ten or more counts support this clonotype. The V and J genes are TRBV29-1 and TRBJ2-5, with 7 bases lining up with TRBD2. There are 14 residues in the CDR3. Germline values: CDR1 SQVTM, CDR2 ANQGSEA. V lost 4 bases to trimming and J lost 2 bases; unmatched junction nucleotides: 7. The CDR3 sequence: CSVGVWRGQETQYF. Written as DNA, the CDR3 is TGCAGCGTTGGGGTTTGGCGGGGGCAAGAGACCCAGTACTTC.

This clonotype was seen only a few times. The rearrangement uses TRBV2 and TRBJ2-5; no firm D call. Germline V gives CDR1 SNHLY, CDR2 FYNNEI. The V gene lost 1 base and the J gene lost 0 bases, with 6 bases spanning the gap. CDR3 length equals 14 residues. DNA for the CDR3: TGTGCCAGCAGTGAAGACATGTACCAAGAGACCCAGTACTTC. It encodes CASSEDMYQETQYF.

This clonotype has ten or more counts. The CDR3 sequence is CASSITRRDRGTDTQYF. The CDR3 bases are TGTGCCAGCAGTATTACTAGGCGGGACAGGGGAACAGATACGCAGTATTTT. The gene calls are TRBV2 and TRBJ2-3; TRBD1 matches at 10 bases. The V and J ends lost 5 bases and 3 bases, in that order; junction bases with no gene match: 11. The length of the CDR3 is 17 residues. Germline V gene data show CDR1 as SNHLY and CDR2 as FYNNEI.

This clonotype was counted a few times. The chain recombines TRBV3-1 with TRBJ2-2; D possibly matches TRBD1 or TRBD2 (5 bases each). The CDR3 runs to 16 residues. Trimming left V 2 bases short and J 2 bases short, with 12 bases between. Germline-derived CDR1 and CDR2 are LGHDT and YNNKEL (reference sequence). The CDR3 region is CASSQLPGPNTGELFF. The CDR3 DNA is TGTGCCAGCAGCCAATTACCGGGACCCAACACCGGGGAGCTGTTTTTT.

J is TRBJ2-5 and V is TRBV9, with TRBD2 identical over 12 bases. Germline loops: CDR1 SGDLS, CDR2 YYNGEE. The CDR3 extends over 16 amino acids. The V gene end was trimmed by 4 bases and the J gene end by 4 bases; junction bases not matched to a gene: 8. The CDR3 loop is CASSPRRLAGVETQYF. In DNA form, the CDR3 reads TGTGCCAGCAGCCCCAGACGACTAGCGGGAGTAGAGACCCAGTACTTC.

As for this clonotype: Being one base from a much bigger clone, this may be a read error. This CDR3 is missing its conserved last phenylalanine or tryptophan, likely due to a read error. The rearrangement uses TRBV11-2 and TRBJ2-5; 8 positions match TRBD2. The CDR3 is made up of 16 amino acids. Trimming took 0 bases from V and 5 from J; bases not matched to a gene: 8. Germline V lookup: CDR1 SGHAT, CDR2 FQNNGV. The CDR3 DNA follows: TGTGCCAGCAGCTTAGAGGTAGCGGGGCTGGGGGAGACCCAGTACGTC. It yields the protein CASSLEVAGLGETQYV.

CDR3 nucleotide sequence: TGTGCCAGCAGTGCTGGACTAGCGGGACCAGACAATGAGCAGTTCTTC. The encoded protein is CASSAGLAGPDNEQFF. The chain carries TRBV12-3 or TRBV12-4 and TRBJ2-1; 12 bases are shared with TRBD2. The CDR3 is made up of 16 amino acids. V was pared by 5 bases and J by 5 bases, with 7 bases of the junction left unmatched.

This rearrangement joins TRBV10-3 to TRBJ2-1; 12 nucleotides match TRBD2. The ends lost 0 bases at V and 6 bases at J; junction bases unmatched: 0. This CDR3 region has 15 residues. Germline CDR1 ENHRY, CDR2 SYGVKD. CDR3 coding DNA: TGTGCCATCAGTGAGTCGGGACTAGCGGGCAATGAGCAGTTCTTC. It translates to CAISESGLAGNEQFF.

V and J are TRBV6-2 or TRBV6-3 and TRBJ2-7; D is ambiguous. The CDR3 spans 13 residues. Germline values: CDR1 MNHEY, CDR2 SVGEGT. Deletions cut 7 bases from V and 8 bases from J, with 18 bases between. CDR3 in DNA: TGTGCCAGCAAGAGCACGGCTAAGGGCCAGCAGTACTTC. Its protein product is CASKSTAKGQQYF.